This T cell receptor (beta chain) stems from a study of T cell repertoires in cytomegalovirus infection. General observations from the study: Dominant in the ex vivo response were TCR beta clonotypes restricted by HLA-C and specific for CMV.

TCRdb reanalysed the reads using MiXCR and keeps one entry per CDR3 protein. The sample has 830,000 or so distinct CDR3 sequences; 30% to 35% are singletons. This CDR3 spans 16 amino acids. CDR1 and CDR2 (germline): ENHRY, SYGVKD. The V segment lost 6 bases and the J segment 3 bases; nucleotides outside the gene matches: 6. As to this clonotype: Antigen specificity is unknown.

The sample here was cultured CD8+ T cells from PBMCs, taken from culture after CMV antigen stimulation. The chain links TRBV10-3 to TRBJ2-3; the match to TRBD2 covers 13 bases. This clonotype was obtained from a human donor in good health (CMV status not recorded). Some clones in this sample may be carry-over from other donors' samples. CDR3 loop: CAIRLKLAGGTDTQYF. In nucleotides, the CDR3 is TGTGCCATCAGATTGAAACTAGCGGGGGGGACAGATACGCAGTATTTT.